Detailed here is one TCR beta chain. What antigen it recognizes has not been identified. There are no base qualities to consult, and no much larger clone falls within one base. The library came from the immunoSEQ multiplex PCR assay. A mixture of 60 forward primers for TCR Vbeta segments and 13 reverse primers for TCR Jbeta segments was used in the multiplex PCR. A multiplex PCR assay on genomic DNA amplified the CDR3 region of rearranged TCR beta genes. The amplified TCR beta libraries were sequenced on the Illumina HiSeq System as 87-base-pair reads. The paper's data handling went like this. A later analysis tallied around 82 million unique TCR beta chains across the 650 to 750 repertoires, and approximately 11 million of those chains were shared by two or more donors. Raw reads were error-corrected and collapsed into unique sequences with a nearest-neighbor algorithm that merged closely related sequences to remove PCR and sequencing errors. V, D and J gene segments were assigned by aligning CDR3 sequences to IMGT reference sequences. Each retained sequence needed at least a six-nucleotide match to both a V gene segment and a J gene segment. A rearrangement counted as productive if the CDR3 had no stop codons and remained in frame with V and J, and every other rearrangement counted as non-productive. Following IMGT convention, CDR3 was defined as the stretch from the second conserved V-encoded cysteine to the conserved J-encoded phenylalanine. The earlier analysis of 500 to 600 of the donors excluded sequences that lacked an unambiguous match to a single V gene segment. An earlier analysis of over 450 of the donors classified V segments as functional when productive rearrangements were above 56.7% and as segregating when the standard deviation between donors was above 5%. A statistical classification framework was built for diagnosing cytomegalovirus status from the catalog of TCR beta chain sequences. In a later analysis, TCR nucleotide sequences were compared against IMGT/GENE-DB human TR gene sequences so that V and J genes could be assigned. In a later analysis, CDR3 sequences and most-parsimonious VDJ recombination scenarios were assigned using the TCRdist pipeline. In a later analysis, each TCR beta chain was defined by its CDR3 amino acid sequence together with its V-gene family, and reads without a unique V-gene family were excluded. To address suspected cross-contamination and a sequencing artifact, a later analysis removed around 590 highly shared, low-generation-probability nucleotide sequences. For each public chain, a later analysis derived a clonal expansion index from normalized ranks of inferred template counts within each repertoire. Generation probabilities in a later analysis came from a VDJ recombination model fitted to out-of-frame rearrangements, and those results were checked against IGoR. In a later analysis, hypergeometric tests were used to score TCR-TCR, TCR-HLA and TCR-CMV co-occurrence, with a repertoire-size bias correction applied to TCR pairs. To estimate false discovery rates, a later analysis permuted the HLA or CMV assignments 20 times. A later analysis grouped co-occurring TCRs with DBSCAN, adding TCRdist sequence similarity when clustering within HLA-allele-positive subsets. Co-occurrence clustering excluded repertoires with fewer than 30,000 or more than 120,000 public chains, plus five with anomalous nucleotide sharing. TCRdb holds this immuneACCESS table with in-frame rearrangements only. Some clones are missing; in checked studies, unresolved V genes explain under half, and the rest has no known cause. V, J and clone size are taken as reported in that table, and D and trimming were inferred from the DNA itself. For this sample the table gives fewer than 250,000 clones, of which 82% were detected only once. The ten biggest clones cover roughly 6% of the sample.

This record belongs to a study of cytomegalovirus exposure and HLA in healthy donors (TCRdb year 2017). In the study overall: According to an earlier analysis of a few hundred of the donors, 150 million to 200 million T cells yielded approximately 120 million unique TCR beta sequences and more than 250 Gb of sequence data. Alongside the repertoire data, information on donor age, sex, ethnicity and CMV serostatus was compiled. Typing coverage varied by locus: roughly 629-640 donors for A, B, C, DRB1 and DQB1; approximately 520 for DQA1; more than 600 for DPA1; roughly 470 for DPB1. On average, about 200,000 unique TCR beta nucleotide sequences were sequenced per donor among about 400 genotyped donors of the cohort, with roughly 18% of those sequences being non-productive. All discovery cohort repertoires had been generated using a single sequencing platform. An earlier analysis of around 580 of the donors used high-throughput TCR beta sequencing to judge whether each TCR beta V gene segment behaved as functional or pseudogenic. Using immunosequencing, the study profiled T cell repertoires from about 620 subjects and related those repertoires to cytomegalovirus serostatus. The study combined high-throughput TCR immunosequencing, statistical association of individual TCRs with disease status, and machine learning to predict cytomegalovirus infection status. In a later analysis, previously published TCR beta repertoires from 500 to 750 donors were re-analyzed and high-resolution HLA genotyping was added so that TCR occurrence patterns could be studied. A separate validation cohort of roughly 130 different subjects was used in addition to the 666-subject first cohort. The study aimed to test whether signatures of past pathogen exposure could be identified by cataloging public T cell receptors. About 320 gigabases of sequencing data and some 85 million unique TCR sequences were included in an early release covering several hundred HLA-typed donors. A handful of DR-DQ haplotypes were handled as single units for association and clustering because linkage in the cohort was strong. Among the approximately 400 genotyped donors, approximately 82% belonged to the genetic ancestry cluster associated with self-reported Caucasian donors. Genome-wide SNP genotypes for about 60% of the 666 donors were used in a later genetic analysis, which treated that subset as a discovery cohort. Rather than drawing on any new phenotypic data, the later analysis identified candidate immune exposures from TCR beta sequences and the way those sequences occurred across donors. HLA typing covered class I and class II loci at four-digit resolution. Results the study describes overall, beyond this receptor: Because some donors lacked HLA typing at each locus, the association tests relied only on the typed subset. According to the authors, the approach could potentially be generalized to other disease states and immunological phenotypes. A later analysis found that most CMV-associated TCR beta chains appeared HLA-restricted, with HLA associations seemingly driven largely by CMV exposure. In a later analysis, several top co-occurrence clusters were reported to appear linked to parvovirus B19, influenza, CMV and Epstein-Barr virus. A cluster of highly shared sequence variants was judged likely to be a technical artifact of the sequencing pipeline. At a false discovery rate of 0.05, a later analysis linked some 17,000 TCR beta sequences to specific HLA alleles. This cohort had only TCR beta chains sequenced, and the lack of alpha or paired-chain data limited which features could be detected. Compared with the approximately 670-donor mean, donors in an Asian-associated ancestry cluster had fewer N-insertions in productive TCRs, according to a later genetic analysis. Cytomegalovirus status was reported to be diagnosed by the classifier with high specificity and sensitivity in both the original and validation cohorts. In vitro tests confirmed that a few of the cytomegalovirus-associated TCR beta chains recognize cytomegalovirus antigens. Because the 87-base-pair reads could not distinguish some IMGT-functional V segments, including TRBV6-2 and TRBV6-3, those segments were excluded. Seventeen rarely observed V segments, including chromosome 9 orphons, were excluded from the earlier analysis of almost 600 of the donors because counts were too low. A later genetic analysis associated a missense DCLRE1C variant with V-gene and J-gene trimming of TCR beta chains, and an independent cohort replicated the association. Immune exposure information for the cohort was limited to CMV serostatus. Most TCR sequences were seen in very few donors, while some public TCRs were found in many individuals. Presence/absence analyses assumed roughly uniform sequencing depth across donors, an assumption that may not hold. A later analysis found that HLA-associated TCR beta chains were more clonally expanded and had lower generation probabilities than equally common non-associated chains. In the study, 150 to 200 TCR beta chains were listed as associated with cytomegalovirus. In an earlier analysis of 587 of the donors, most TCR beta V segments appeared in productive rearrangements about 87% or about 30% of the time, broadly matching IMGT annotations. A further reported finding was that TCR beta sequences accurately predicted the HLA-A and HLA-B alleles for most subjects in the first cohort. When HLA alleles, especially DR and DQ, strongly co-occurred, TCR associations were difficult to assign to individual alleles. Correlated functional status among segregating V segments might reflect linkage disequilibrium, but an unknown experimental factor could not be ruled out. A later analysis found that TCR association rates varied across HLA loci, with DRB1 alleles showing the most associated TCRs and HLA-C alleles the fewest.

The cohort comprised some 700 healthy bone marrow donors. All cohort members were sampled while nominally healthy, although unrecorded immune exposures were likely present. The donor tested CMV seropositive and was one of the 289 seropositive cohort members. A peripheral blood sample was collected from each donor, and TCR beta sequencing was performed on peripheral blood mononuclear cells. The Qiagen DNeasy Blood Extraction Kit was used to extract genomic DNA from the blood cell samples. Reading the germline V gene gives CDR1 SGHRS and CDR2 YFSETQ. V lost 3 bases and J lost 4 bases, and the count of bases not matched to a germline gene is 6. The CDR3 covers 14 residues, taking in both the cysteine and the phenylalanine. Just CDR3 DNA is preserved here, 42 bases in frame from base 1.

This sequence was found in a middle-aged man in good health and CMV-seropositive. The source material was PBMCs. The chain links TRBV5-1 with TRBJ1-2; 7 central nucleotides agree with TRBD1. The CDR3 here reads CASSYDRAAYGYTF. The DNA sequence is TGCGCCAGCAGCTACGACAGGGCGGCCTATGGCTACACCTTC.